Below, 19 T cell receptor beta chains from the same sample are listed, as sequenced in a study of human T cells and chemical hapten exposure. The time point is: patch test 2, 6 weeks after DPC sensitization. Treatment indicated: therapeutic diphenylcyclopropenone sensitization with weekly scalp DPC. TCRdb itself ran the RACE reads through MiXCR, one entry per CDR3 protein. Counted here are roughly 140,000 distinct CDR3 sequences, about an eighth occurring once; the ten biggest clones make up about 1.3%. The starting material was whole blood, obtained in connection with sensitization to the hapten diphenylcyclopropenone (DPC). Receptors were obtained from a woman aged 45 to 65 with alopecia areata. Some clones in this sample may be carry-over from other donors' samples.

The table lists this clonotype with a few counts. The chain recombines TRBV19 with TRBJ2-7; TRBD1 is a possible D gene (6 bases). Trimming removed 3 bases from V and 2 bases from J, with 11 bases in between. Germline CDR1 reads LNHDA; CDR2 reads SQIVND (reference sequence). CDR3 size: 14 residues. The CDR3, as DNA: TGTGCCAGTAGTATTGGACAGCTGGCCTACGAGCAGTACTTC. Protein sequence: CASSIGQLAYEQYF.

This clonotype was recorded many times. The chain carries TRBV6-1 and TRBJ2-3; either TRBD1 or TRBD2 may fit D (6 bases each). Trimming cost V 6 bases and J 6 bases, with 16 bases left between them. CDR3 length: 14 amino acids. Germline-derived CDR1 and CDR2 are MNHNS and SASEGT. CDR3 loop: CASRSSGGPDTQYF. The DNA for the CDR3 is TGTGCCAGCAGATCGTCCGGGGGCCCGGATACGCAGTATTTT.

The chain is built from TRBV4-1 and TRBJ2-7; 7 nucleotides agree with TRBD2. There are 15 residues in the CDR3. Germline CDR1 reads MGHRA; CDR2 reads YSYEKL. Unmatched junction bases numbered 8, after V lost 6 bases and J lost 0 bases. CDR3 nucleotide sequence: TGCGCCAGCAGGCTAGCGGTCCTCAGCTCCTACGAGCAGTACTTC. Its translation is CASRLAVLSSYEQYF.

Many counts were recorded for this clonotype. The chain's CDR3 is CASSQTTGEGTGELFF. In DNA, the CDR3 is TGTGCCAGCAGCCAAACGACAGGGGAGGGCACCGGGGAGCTGTTTTTT. J is TRBJ2-2 and V is TRBV3-1, with a weak D call TRBD1 (8 bases). The CDR3 extends over 16 amino acids. Germline V CDR1 and CDR2: LGHDT, YNNKEL (reference sequence). V was shortened by 2 bases and J by 4 bases, with 14 bases between the two germline ends. The entire variable domain, with the rest obtained from reference TRBV3-1 and TRBJ2-2, is as follows: DTAVSQTPKYLVTQMGNDKSIKCEQNLGHDTMYWYKQDSKKFLKIMFSYNNKELIINETVPNRFSPKSPDKAHLNLHINSLELGDSAVYFCASSQTTGEGTGELFFGEGSRLTVL.

This clonotype was detected a few times. V gene TRBV7-2 combines with J gene TRBJ2-1, with TRBD2 matching 9 bases. There are 15 residues in the CDR3. Germline V gene data show CDR1 as SGHTA and CDR2 as FQGNSA. With 5 bases clipped from V and 6 bases from J, the junction kept 8 bases outside the gene matches. In DNA form, the CDR3 reads TGTGCCAGCAGCCTTAGCGGGAGCCGGAGCAATGAGCAGTTCTTC. Amino acids: CASSLSGSRSNEQFF.

The gene calls are TRBV7-2 and TRBJ2-5; TRBD2 matches at 7 bases. This CDR3 is built from 15 residues. The trim removed 1 base at V and 4 bases at J, leaving 6 bases unmatched. Germline CDR1 and CDR2: SGHTA and FQGNSA. The CDR3 nucleotides are TGTGCCAGCAGCTTAGACCAGCGGGGCGGAGAGACCCAGTACTTC. It is translated as CASSLDQRGGETQYF.

The genes are TRBV3-1 and TRBJ1-2; TRBD1 agrees at 7 bases. This CDR3 has 15 residues. With 4 bases clipped from V and 0 bases from J, the junction kept 5 bases outside the gene matches. Germline CDR1 reads LGHDT; CDR2 reads YNNKEL (reference sequence). The CDR3 DNA reads as TGTGCCAGCAGCCCCTCGGACAGGACTAACTATGGCTACACCTTC. Translated: CASSPSDRTNYGYTF.

The gene calls are TRBV6-2 or TRBV6-3 and TRBJ2-6; no clear D. Germline V gene sequence: CDR1 MNHEY, CDR2 SVGEGT. The CDR3 is 15 residues long. The ends were cut back, 6 bases at V and 1 base at J, with 10 bases in the middle. CDR3 region: CASSPHASGANVLTF. CDR3 DNA sequence: TGTGCCAGCAGCCCCCACGCGTCTGGGGCCAACGTCCTGACTTTC.

The V and J genes are TRBV5-4 and TRBJ2-5; TRBD1 is a possible D gene (6 bases). Germline assignment: CDR1 SGHNT and CDR2 YYREEE (reference sequence). The V end was cut by 4 bases, the J end by 5 bases, with 12 bases between. CDR3 size: 13 residues. DNA of the CDR3: TGTGCCAGCAGCGGGGGCCCCCCGGAGACCCAGTACTTC. Translating gives CASSGGPPETQYF.

The table lists this clonotype with many counts. V is TRBV30 and J is TRBJ1-1; D unresolved. With 3 bases removed from V and 0 bases from J, the gap between germline ends came to 8 bases. Germline lookup yields CDR1 GTSNPN and CDR2 SVGIG (reference sequence). This CDR3 comprises 13 residues. CDR3 region: CAWRSSLNTEAFF. In DNA form, the CDR3 reads TGTGCCTGGAGGTCGAGCTTGAACACTGAAGCTTTCTTT.

The chain joins TRBV7-2 to TRBJ2-3, with 10 bases fitting TRBD2. CDR3 size: 14 residues. The V segment lost 6 bases and the J segment 1 base; nucleotides outside the gene matches: 1. Germline V gives CDR1 SGHTA, CDR2 FQGNSA. The CDR3 spells CASRTSGRTDTQYF. In DNA, the CDR3 is TGTGCCAGCAGGACTAGCGGGCGCACAGATACGCAGTATTTT.

Many counts were recorded for this clonotype. This rearrangement joins TRBV6-2 or TRBV6-3 to TRBJ2-3, with 9 bases aligning to TRBD2. The CDR3 runs 16 residues. Germline V gives CDR1 MNHEY, CDR2 SVGEGT. The ends lost 0 bases at V and 4 bases at J; junction bases unmatched: 5. CDR3 loop: CASSYSLAGRPDTQYF. For the CDR3, the DNA is TGTGCCAGCAGTTACTCCCTAGCGGGACGCCCAGATACGCAGTATTTT.

V usage is TRBV19 and J usage is TRBJ2-7; possible D gene TRBD2, 5 bases. The CDR3 spans 14 residues. In germline, CDR1 is LNHDA, CDR2 SQIVND (reference sequence). Trimming stripped 8 bases from V and 7 bases from J, with 21 bases between. The CDR3 DNA follows: TGTGCCAGTCGGCCAGGCGCATACCCGGGGGAGCAGTACTTC. Amino acids: CASRPGAYPGEQYF.

The chain employs TRBV4-2 and TRBJ2-7; no reliable D call. V lost 0 bases and J 3 bases, leaving 12 bases between the germline ends. Germline-derived CDR1 and CDR2 are LGHNA and YNFKEQ. CDR3 length: 15 amino acids. The CDR3 DNA reads as TGTGCCAGCAGCCAAGATATGGATTTGGACTACGAGCAGTACTTC. It is translated as CASSQDMDLDYEQYF.

Regarding this clonotype: Germline is not matched at one junction end, which may reflect a read error. CDR3 loop: CTSSPQGTDTQYF. CDR3 DNA sequence: TGTACCAGCTCACCTCAAGGGACAGATACGCAGTATTTT. The genes are TRBV18 and TRBJ2-3, with D unclear. This CDR3 has 13 residues. Per germline, CDR1 KGHSH and CDR2 LQKENI.

This clonotype was recorded a few times. This chain joins TRBV7-8 and TRBJ2-3; tentatively, D is TRBD2 (6 bases). The CDR3 runs 16 residues. Germline assignment: CDR1 SGHVS and CDR2 FQNEAQ. The V end was cut by 1 base, the J end by 0 bases, with 11 bases between. The chain's CDR3 is CASSLGASGSTDTQYF. Written as DNA, the CDR3 is TGTGCCAGCAGCTTAGGAGCCAGCGGGAGCACAGATACGCAGTATTTT.

This clonotype showed up many times. V and J are TRBV18 and TRBJ1-2; TRBD1 matches 11 bases. V shed 6 bases, J shed 3 bases, and the junction held 3 bases outside the gene matches. The CDR3 length is 14 residues. Germline CDR1 KGHSH, CDR2 LQKENI. The CDR3 DNA reads as TGTGCCAGCTCTCGGACAGGGGGCGACTATGGCTACACCTTC. This codes for CASSRTGGDYGYTF.

Points on this clonotype: A junction boundary mismatches the germline segment, possibly from a read error. The rearrangement uses TRBV3-1 and TRBJ2-6; D may match TRBD1 or TRBD2 (5 bases each). There are 17 residues in the CDR3. Per the germline V gene, CDR1 is LGHDT and CDR2 is YNNKEL (reference sequence). The CDR3 DNA is TGTGCCAGCAGCCCGCGGGCCTTAACCTCTGGGGCCTACGTCCTGACTTTC. Its protein is CASSPRALTSGAYVLTF.

This clonotype was observed many times. The CDR3 loop reads CASTPETWTDTQYF. In DNA, the CDR3 is TGCGCCAGCACCCCGGAGACCTGGACAGATACGCAGTATTTT. The genes are TRBV5-1 and TRBJ2-3; D gene unclear. CDR3 length: 14 residues. V gave up 6 bases and J gave up 3 bases, with 14 bases separating them. Germline CDR1 reads SGHRS; CDR2 reads YFSETQ.